In its sample, the clone carrying this T cell receptor beta chain was seen a few times. The CDR3 is 14 amino acids. Losses at the gene ends were 6 bases for V and 0 bases for J; bases not matched to a gene: 3. Germline CDR1 LNHDA, CDR2 SQIVND (reference sequence). CD45RO-negative, CCR7-positively selected cells formed the naive CD8 fraction, excluding terminally differentiated effector memory CD45RA+ cells. Each PCR replicate from the sorted subsets contained 150 to 250 ng DNA, which is 25,000 to 30,000 T cell genomes. TCRdb's copy holds only in-frame clones and misses some; the assay was immunoSEQ multiplex PCR. The table lists roughly 1,800,000 clones, over 85% of them singletons. This entry belongs to a study of shared clonotypes between healthy human individuals.

This clonotype originated in a young man in good health. Sequenced input: naive CD8+ T cells sorted from blood. The rearrangement uses TRBV19 and TRBJ1-1; 8 nucleotides align to TRBD1. CDR3 amino acids: CASRPGGLNTEAFF. The CDR3 DNA reads as TGTGCCAGTAGGCCAGGGGGCCTGAACACTGAAGCTTTCTTT.